This entry describes one TCR beta chain. What it recognizes is unknown. Libraries were prepared by immunoSEQ multiplex PCR; TCRdb keeps only in-frame clonotypes and omits some of them. The sample lists 72,000 or so clones, 80% to 85% seen once, with 4.4% in the top ten. These data come from a study of OX40 agonist ivuxolimab in advanced cancers. This CDR3 comprises 14 residues. V gave up 7 bases and J gave up 5 bases; unmatched junction bases: 11. Germline values: CDR1 SQVTM, CDR2 ANQGSEA. Study observations and caveats: CD4+ and CD8+ blood T cells expanded clonally by week 6 at 0.1 to 3.0 mg/kg. Average numbers of expanded clones were greater in CD8+ T cells than in CD4+. Also present in some nonresponders was a low level of normalized T-cell clonal expansion. Antigen specificity of clonally expanded peripheral T cells was not established.

The material was CD4+ or CD8+ T cells sorted from blood, obtained in a trial of the OX40 agonist ivuxolimab. This clonotype was sampled from an adult with an advanced solid tumor such as melanoma, head and neck, liver or kidney cancer. This rearrangement joins TRBV29-1 to TRBJ2-3, with 8 bases matching TRBD1. CDR3 sequence: CSAQNRGLRDTQYF. The CDR3 nucleotides are TGCAGCGCCCAAAACAGGGGGTTGAGAGATACGCAGTATTTT.